This T cell receptor beta chain was documented in a study of T cells in Graves' hyperthyroidism and ophthalmopathy. Whole-study results and caveats: Most thyroid clonotypes expanded above 0.001 appeared in blood too.

Patients aged 18 to 65 had newly diagnosed hyperthyroidism that had lasted under 2 months. Each 10 ml fresh peripheral blood draw supplied the PBMCs. TCR beta CDR3 regions were amplified from RNA. An initial round of RT-PCR targeting the TCR CDR3 relied on the HTBI primer set. Via MiXCR, TCRdb re-called the multiplex PCR reads, giving one row per CDR3 protein. This sample has some 770,000 distinct CDR3 sequences, with about 15% found just once. This clonotype was observed at least ten times. Its target is not known. This CDR3 comprises 14 residues. Trimming pared 1 base from V and 10 bases from J, leaving 11 bases between. The V gene's germline CDR1 is MNHNS and CDR2 SASEGT.

The sequence came from a man between 18 and 35 years old with Graves' hyperthyroidism. V and J are TRBV6-1 and TRBJ1-6; a weak D match, TRBD1 (6 bases). Sequenced input: blood. CDR3 sequence (DNA): TGTGCCAGCAGTGAAGGAGGGGGAGGATCACCCCTCCACTTT. This sequence encodes CASSEGGGGSPLHF.